Sequencing of this TCR beta chain was carried out in a study of T cell repertoires in cytomegalovirus infection. About the research overall: Shared public TCR beta signatures pointed to both CMV infection and a matching HLA type.

V shed 1 base and J shed 2 bases, with 11 bases lying between them. CDR3 size: 15 residues. Per the germline V gene, CDR1 is SNHLY and CDR2 is FYNNEI. TCRdb itself ran the reads through MiXCR, one entry per CDR3 protein. Of 400,000 to 550,000 distinct CDR3 sequences listed, over 9% were seen once; the top ten hold roughly 10%. This receptor was obtained from a human donor in good health (CMV status not recorded). Some clones in this sample may be carry-over from other donors' samples. The rearrangement links TRBV2 to TRBJ1-1; D might be TRBD1 (5 bases). Sequences were obtained from PBMCs. CDR3 bases: TGTGCCAGCAGTGAAGAGGGGCTGGTCAACACTGAAGCTTTCTTT. The encoded protein is CASSEEGLVNTEAFF.